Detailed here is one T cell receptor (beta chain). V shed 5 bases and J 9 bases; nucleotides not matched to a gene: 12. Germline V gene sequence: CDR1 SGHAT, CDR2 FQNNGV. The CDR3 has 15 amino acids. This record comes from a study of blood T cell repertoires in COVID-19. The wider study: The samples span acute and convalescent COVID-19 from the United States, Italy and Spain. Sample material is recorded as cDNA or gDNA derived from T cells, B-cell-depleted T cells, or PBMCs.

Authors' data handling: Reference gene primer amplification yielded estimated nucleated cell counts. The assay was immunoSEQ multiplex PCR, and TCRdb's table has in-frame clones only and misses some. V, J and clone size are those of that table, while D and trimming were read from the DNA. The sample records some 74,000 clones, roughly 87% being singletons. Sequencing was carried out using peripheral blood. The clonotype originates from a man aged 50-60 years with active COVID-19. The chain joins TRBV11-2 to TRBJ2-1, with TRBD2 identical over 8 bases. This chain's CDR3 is CASSRLAGMGVEQFF. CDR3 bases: TGTGCCAGCAGCCGGTTAGCGGGGATGGGGGTTGAGCAGTTCTTC.